The source of this T cell receptor beta chain is a study of CD8+CD57+ T cells in acquired aplastic anemia (dated by TCRdb to 2017 to 2018). In the study overall: Extracted DNA from sorted CD4+ and CD8+ cells averaged around 3.4 ug, ranging from roughly 0.2 to 30 ug. A CD8+CD57+ expansion meant a frequency higher than the mean frequency seen in healthy subjects.

Profiling of TCR beta VDJ combinations and CDR3 sequences used genomic DNA as the template. An Illumina HiSeq 2000 was used for TCR repertoire sequencing. From the authors' description of their analysis: TRBV/TRBJ rearrangement plots, CDR3 size and DJ length profiles, and Simpson's diversity index were used to assess repertoires. Whichever DNA sequence was most abundant in the deep sequencing data was defined as the immunodominant clone. CDR3 amino acid sequences were checked for sharing between subjects and were compared against published repertoires and the VDJdb database. The public reads were reprocessed in TCRdb via fastp at Q25 and MiXCR, keeping in-frame beta chains. A single entry per CDR3 protein holds the most common genes and DNA from its merged rows. These V and J calls are TCRdb output, not the study's own analysis. The sample data list about 200,000 distinct CDR3 sequences, and less than 75% of these were observed just once. Of the sample, roughly three fifths falls within the top ten clones.

The CDR1 and CDR2 encoded by the germline V gene (reference sequence) are DFQATT and SNEGSKA. The cysteine opens and the phenylalanine closes a CDR3 of 15 amino acids. CDR3 DNA is the only sequence kept; it has 45 bases, read in frame from the first base. The germline ends are 13 bases apart after V is trimmed by 6 bases and J by 1 base. Comments on this clonotype: The antigen it recognizes is unknown. No base qualities exist here, and no much larger clone lies one base off it.

On the study overall, not on this receptor specifically: Around 30 CD8+ CDR3 sequences were found to be shared between patients and controls, but these sequences appeared to be highly expressed in patients and within the immunodominant clones of the patients. Between patients and healthy controls, no significant difference in CD8+ Simpson's diversity was found (P=0.060).

The patients picked for sequencing were ones in whom flow cytometry had shown an expansion of CD8+CD57+ cells. Every patient had a diagnosis of severe acquired aplastic anemia based on International Study of Aplastic Anemia and Agranulocytosis and Camitta criteria. No therapy had been received by the patients at the time of blood sampling. In the study, sorted CD4+ and CD8+ blood T cells from patients with severe aplastic anemia and from healthy subjects underwent deep sequencing of TCR repertoires. Patients were enrolled under clinicaltrials.gov protocols 00001620, 01623167, 00001397, 00071045, 00081523 and 00961064 in the USA. Ficoll-Paque density gradient centrifugation was used to isolate peripheral blood mononuclear cells. Before DNA was extracted, CD4+ and CD8+ T cells were sorted using either FACS or magnetic beads.

The TCR comes from a human donor with aplastic anemia. This sequence uses TRBV20-1 and TRBJ2-6, with TRBD1 tentatively as D gene (5 bases match). The sequenced sample was sorted CD4+, CD8+, or CD8+CD57+ T cells (not recorded which) from PBMCs. The CDR3 here reads CSAIGRGSGANVLTF. DNA sequence: TGCAGTGCGATAGGAAGGGGTTCTGGGGCCAACGTCCTGACTTTC.